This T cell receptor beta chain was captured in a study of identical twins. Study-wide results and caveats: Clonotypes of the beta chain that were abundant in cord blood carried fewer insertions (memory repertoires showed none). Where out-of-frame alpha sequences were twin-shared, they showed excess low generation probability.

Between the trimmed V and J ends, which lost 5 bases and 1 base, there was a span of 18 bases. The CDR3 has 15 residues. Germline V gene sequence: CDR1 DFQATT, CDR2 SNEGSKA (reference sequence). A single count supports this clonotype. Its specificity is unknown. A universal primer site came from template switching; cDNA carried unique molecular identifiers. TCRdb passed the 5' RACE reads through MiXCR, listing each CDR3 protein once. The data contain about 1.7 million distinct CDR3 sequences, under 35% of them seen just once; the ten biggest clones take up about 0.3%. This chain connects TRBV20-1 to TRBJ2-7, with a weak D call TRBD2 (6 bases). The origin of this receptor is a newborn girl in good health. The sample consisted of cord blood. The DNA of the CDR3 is TGCAGTGCTCCTTTGCCGGGGGATTTATCCTACGAGCAGTACTTC. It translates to CSAPLPGDLSYEQYF.